Listed here is a single T cell receptor beta chain. Its antigen is still unknown. TCRdb's copy holds only in-frame clones and misses some; the assay was immunoSEQ multiplex PCR. The table records 65,000 to 85,000 clones, around nine tenths of them present only once. Time point: week 35, safety follow-up. The investigators gave 300 ug of mutant IDH1 20-mer peptide in each vaccine dose, together with topical imiquimod. The sample belongs to a study of a mutant IDH1 vaccine in newly diagnosed glioma. The overall study: In some groups vaccination began 4-6 weeks post-radiotherapy; others received it with temozolomide. Earlier therapy was either radiotherapy, temozolomide, or both, and most got both.

The sequence was obtained from a man between 25 and 39 years old with glioma. The sample in question was PBMCs, obtained from a glioma patient whose treatment included an IDH1 peptide vaccine.

The CDR3 nucleotides are TGTGCCAGCAGCTCGGGACTAGCGGGAGGATACAATGAGCAGTTCTTC. It specifies CASSSGLAGGYNEQFF. V and J are TRBV5-4 and TRBJ2-1, with 15 bases fitting TRBD2. Germline V CDR1 and CDR2: SGHNT, YYREEE (reference sequence). The CDR3 is 16 residues long. V lost 3 bases and J lost 4; bases outside the gene matches: 2. Full variable domain (remainder filled in from reference TRBV5-4 and TRBJ2-1): ETGVTQSPTHLIKTRGQQVTLRCSSQSGHNTVSWYQQALGQGPQFIFQYYREEENGRGNFPPRFSGLQFPNYSSELNVNALELDDSALYLCASSSGLAGGYNEQFFGPGTRLTVL.